This entry lists 23 T cell receptor beta chains sequenced from one sample in a study of control samples from healthy donors and cancer patients. TCRdb keeps only in-frame clones here, not all; method: immunoSEQ multiplex PCR. The sample holds about 85,000 clones, roughly 86% seen once. Sequenced material: blood. The source is a man between 45 and 60 years old in good health.

The chain joins TRBV18 to TRBJ2-1; TRBD1 might be the D (6 bases). The CDR3 contains 14 residues. Per the germline V gene, CDR1 is KGHSH and CDR2 is LQKENI. V dropped 2 bases and J dropped 6 bases, with 11 bases sitting between them. In DNA, the CDR3 is TGTGCCAGCTCACCAATTGGACAGATCAATGAGCAGTTCTTC. Translation: CASSPIGQINEQFF.

This clone showed up many times. This chain uses TRBV5-6 with TRBJ1-1; D is unclear. V lost 2 bases to trimming and J lost 7 bases, with 12 bases between them. Germline CDR1 is SGHDT and CDR2 is YYEEEE. CDR3 size: 13 residues. The CDR3 is CASSLRTRVEAFF. CDR3 nucleotides: TGTGCCAGCAGCTTAAGGACCCGAGTTGAAGCTTTCTTT.

The V and J genes are TRBV9 and TRBJ1-2; D is ambiguous. This CDR3 contains 13 residues. From germline, CDR1 is SGDLS and CDR2 YYNGEE. Trimming removed 4 bases from V and 8 bases from J, with 15 bases in between. CDR3 in DNA: TGTGCCAGCAGCTCCGGTAGTTATGGGGGCTACACCTTC. Translating it yields CASSSGSYGGYTF.

The chain uses TRBV11-3 and TRBJ1-1; D call uncertain. CDR1 and CDR2 from the germline V gene are SGHNT and YENEEA. This CDR3 region has 12 residues. V was pared by 4 bases and J by 4 bases, with 7 bases between. Here the CDR3 DNA reads TGTGCCAGCAGCTATGGTGGCACTGAAGCTTTCTTT. It codes for CASSYGGTEAFF.

The genes are TRBV14 and TRBJ1-2; D may be TRBD1 (6 bases). V lost 1 base to trimming and J lost 4 bases, with 10 bases between them. There are 14 residues in the CDR3. Germline assignment: CDR1 SGHDN and CDR2 FVKESK. The DNA of the CDR3 is TGTGCCAGCAGCCAAGTTGGGGGCCGCTATGGCTACACCTTC. Protein product: CASSQVGGRYGYTF. Full variable domain (remainder filled in from reference TRBV14 and TRBJ1-2): EAGVTQFPSHSVIEKGQTVTLRCDPISGHDNLYWYRRVMGKEIKFLLHFVKESKQDESGMPNNRFLAERTGGTYSTLKVQPAELEDSGVYFCASSQVGGRYGYTFGSGTRLTVV.

This chain joins TRBV6-2 or TRBV6-3 and TRBJ2-7; the D gene could be TRBD1 or TRBD2 (5 bases each). Germline loops: CDR1 MNHEY, CDR2 SVGEGT. This CDR3 is built from 12 residues. Between the trimmed V and J ends, which lost 4 bases and 4 bases, there was a span of 8 bases. The CDR3 nucleotides are TGTGCCAGCAGTTGGGGGATGTACGAGCAGTACTTC. Its translation: CASSWGMYEQYF.

The CDR3 nucleotides read TGCGCCAGCAGCTTGACTAACTCTGGAAACACCATATATTTT. Its protein is CASSLTNSGNTIYF. The gene calls are TRBV5-1 and TRBJ1-3; unclear D gene. Germline CDR1 reads SGHRS; CDR2 reads YFSETQ. V was shortened by 1 base and J by 0 bases, with 5 bases between the two germline ends. This CDR3 is 14 amino acids long.

The V call is TRBV5-1, the J call TRBJ1-4, with 8 bases identical to TRBD1. Per the germline V gene, CDR1 is SGHRS and CDR2 is YFSETQ. J was trimmed by 8 bases and V by 4 bases; bases with no gene match: 10. CDR3 length: 15 amino acids. The CDR3 region has the DNA TGCGCCAGCAGCCGCATAGGGCAGGGGGCGGAAAAACTGTTTTTT. Amino acids: CASSRIGQGAEKLFF.

The rearrangement uses TRBV6-5 and TRBJ1-1; D remains ambiguous. V gave up 8 bases and J gave up 4 bases, with 8 bases separating them. Germline V gene sequence: CDR1 MNHEY, CDR2 SVGAGI. The CDR3 extends over 11 amino acids. This CDR3 is CASEETTEAFF. The CDR3 DNA reads as TGTGCCAGCGAGGAGACCACTGAAGCTTTCTTT.

This rearrangement joins TRBV24-1 to TRBJ1-5; TRBD1 agrees at 7 bases. V lost 4 bases, J lost 4 bases, and 6 bases stayed unmatched. Germline V lookup: CDR1 KGHDR, CDR2 SFDVKD. The CDR3 consists of 15 residues. The CDR3 sequence: CATSDHGTENQPQHF. In nucleotides, the CDR3 is TGTGCCACCAGTGACCACGGGACAGAAAATCAGCCCCAGCATTTT.

The CDR3 region has the DNA TGTGCCAGCAGTTTACCCGGGACAGAAAATGAAAAACTGTTTTTT. Its protein product is CASSLPGTENEKLFF. V is TRBV21-1 and J is TRBJ1-4; TRBD1, the table's D call, lacks a check against the DNA. TRBV21-1 is described as a pseudogene. There are 15 residues in the CDR3.

The rearrangement uses TRBV5-6 and TRBJ2-5; D is unclear. The CDR3 has 15 amino acids. Germline values: CDR1 SGHDT, CDR2 YYEEEE. The V end was cut by 2 bases, the J end by 5 bases, with 16 bases between. The CDR3 loop reads CASSLSGDLGETQYF. The CDR3 nucleotides read TGTGCCAGCAGCTTATCCGGAGACCTTGGGGAGACCCAGTACTTC.

As DNA, the CDR3 is TGTGCCATCAGACCGCGGGGGGCGCTGGACACTGAAGCTTTCTTT. Amino acids: CAIRPRGALDTEAFF. This chain joins TRBV10-3 and TRBJ1-1, with D possibly matching TRBD1 (6 bases). The germline V gene has CDR1 ENHRY and CDR2 SYGVKD. V lost 6 bases and J lost 3, with 17 bases in between. The CDR3 contains 15 residues.

The V call is TRBV24-1, the J call TRBJ2-5, with D unclear. CDR1 is KGHDR, CDR2 SFDVKD, per germline. This CDR3 is built from 11 residues. V was pared by 6 bases and J by 5 bases, with 6 bases between. The CDR3 coding sequence is TGTGCCACCAGTACTGGGGAGACCCAGTACTTC. Its translation is CATSTGETQYF.

In DNA form, the CDR3 reads TGTGCCAGCAGCTTGGGGGGCAGGCCGGGGCAGCCCCAGCATTTT. It codes for CASSLGGRPGQPQHF. The chain combines TRBV5-8 with TRBJ1-5, with D possibly being TRBD1 (5 bases). The CDR3 consists of 15 residues. CDR1 SGHTS and CDR2 YDEGEE come from the germline V gene. V was shortened by 0 bases and J by 7 bases, with 14 bases between the two germline ends.

The chain links TRBV7-8 to TRBJ2-3, with 7 bases that match TRBD1. V lost 8 bases, J lost 1 base, and 3 bases stayed unmatched. Germline-derived CDR1 and CDR2 are SGHVS and FQNEAQ. The CDR3 has 13 amino acids. CDR3 residues: CASGDSRTDTQYF. Here the CDR3 DNA reads TGTGCCAGCGGGGACAGCCGCACAGATACGCAGTATTTT.

The rearrangement joins TRBV11-2 to TRBJ2-1, with no clear D. Germline V gene lookup returns CDR1 SGHAT and CDR2 FQNNGV. V shed 2 bases and J shed 6 bases, with 14 bases lying between them. The CDR3 is made up of 15 amino acids. The CDR3, as DNA: TGTGCCAGCAGCTTACTGTGGAGTACCCCCAATGAGCAGTTCTTC. Translation gives CASSLLWSTPNEQFF.

The chain couples TRBV19 to TRBJ2-3; tentatively, D is TRBD2 (6 bases). The CDR3 consists of 19 residues. Germline V lookup: CDR1 LNHDA, CDR2 SQIVND (reference sequence). Deletions cut 3 bases from V and 4 bases from J, with 26 bases between. CDR3: CASSMNGHMRGPPPDTQYF. The CDR3 bases are TGTGCCAGTAGTATGAACGGGCACATGCGGGGCCCTCCACCAGATACGCAGTATTTT. Full variable domain (missing parts from reference TRBV19 and TRBJ2-3): DGGITQSPKYLFRKEGQNVTLSCEQNLNHDAMYWYRQDPGQGLRLIYYSQIVNDFQKGDIAEGYSVSREKKESFPLTVTSAQKNPTAFYLCASSMNGHMRGPPPDTQYFGPGTRLTVL.

This sequence joins TRBV9 and TRBJ1-1; D call uncertain. V gave up 4 bases and J gave up 11 bases, with 15 bases separating them. Germline values: CDR1 SGDLS, CDR2 YYNGEE. CDR3 length equals 12 residues. CDR3 DNA sequence: TGTGCCAGCAGCCCCGCCGAAGGACGTGCTTTCTTT. Translating it yields CASSPAEGRAFF.

J is TRBJ1-2 and V is TRBV6-2 or TRBV6-3, with 7 bases that match TRBD1. The junction had 4 bases not matched to a gene; V was cut back by 3 bases and J by 0 bases. The germline gives CDR1 MNHEY, CDR2 SVGEGT. The CDR3 totals 15 residues. DNA of the CDR3: TGTGCCAGCAGTTATCCGGACAGGCCTAACTATGGCTACACCTTC. Its protein is CASSYPDRPNYGYTF.

This chain uses TRBV7-3 with TRBJ2-1, with TRBD2 matching over 7 bases. This CDR3 contains 16 residues. The germline V gene encodes CDR1 SGHTA and CDR2 FQGTGA. J lost 6 bases, V lost 1 base, and 9 bases had no gene match. The chain's CDR3 is CASSLISGTTSNEQFF. The CDR3, as DNA: TGTGCCAGCAGCTTAATTTCTGGGACTACTAGCAATGAGCAGTTCTTC.

The chain has TRBV12-3 or TRBV12-4 and TRBJ1-1; TRBD1 aligns across 8 bases. The junction had 11 bases not matched to a gene; V was cut back by 6 bases and J by 11 bases. The CDR3 is made up of 13 amino acids. The CDR3 sequence is CASRTRTGTFAFF. CDR3 nucleotide sequence: TGTGCCAGCAGGACTAGGACAGGGACGTTCGCTTTCTTT.

The rearrangement joins TRBV12-3 or TRBV12-4 to TRBJ2-1; unclear D gene. V was pared by 5 bases and J by 7 bases, with 6 bases between. This CDR3 is built from 11 residues. This chain's CDR3 is CASSPENEQFF. The CDR3 DNA reads TGTGCCAGCAGTCCGGAAAATGAGCAGTTCTTC.